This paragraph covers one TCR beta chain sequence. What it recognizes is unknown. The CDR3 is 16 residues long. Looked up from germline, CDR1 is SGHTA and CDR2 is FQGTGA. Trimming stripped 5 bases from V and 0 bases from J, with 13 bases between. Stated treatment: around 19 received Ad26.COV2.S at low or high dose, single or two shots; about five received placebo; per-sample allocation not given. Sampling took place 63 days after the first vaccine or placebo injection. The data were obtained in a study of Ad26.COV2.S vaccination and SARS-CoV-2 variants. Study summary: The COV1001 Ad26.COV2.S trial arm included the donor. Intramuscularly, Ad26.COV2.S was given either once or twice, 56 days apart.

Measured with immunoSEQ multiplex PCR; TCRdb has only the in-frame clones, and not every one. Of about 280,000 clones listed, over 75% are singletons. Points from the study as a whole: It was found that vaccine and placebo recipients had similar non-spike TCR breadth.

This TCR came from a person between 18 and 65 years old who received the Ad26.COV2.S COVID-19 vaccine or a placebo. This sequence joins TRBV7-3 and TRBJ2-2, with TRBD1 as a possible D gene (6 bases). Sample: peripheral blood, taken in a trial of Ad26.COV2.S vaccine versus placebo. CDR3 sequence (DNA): TGTGCCAGCAGCCCAAGACAGGCCGCGAACACCGGGGAGCTGTTTTTT. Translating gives CASSPRQAANTGELFF.